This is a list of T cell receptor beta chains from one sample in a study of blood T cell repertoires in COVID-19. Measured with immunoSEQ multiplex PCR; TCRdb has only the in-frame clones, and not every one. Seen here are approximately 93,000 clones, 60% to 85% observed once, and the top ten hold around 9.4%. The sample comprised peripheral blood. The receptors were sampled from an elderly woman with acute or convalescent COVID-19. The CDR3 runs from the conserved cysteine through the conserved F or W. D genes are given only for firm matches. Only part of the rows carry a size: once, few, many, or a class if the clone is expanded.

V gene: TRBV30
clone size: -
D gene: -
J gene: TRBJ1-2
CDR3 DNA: TGTGCCTGGGGGACAAATAACTATGGCTACACCTTC
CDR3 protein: CAWGTNNYGYTF

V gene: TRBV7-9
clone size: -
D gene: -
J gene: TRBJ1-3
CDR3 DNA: TGTGCCAGCGGGGAGGCCAGAAACACCATATATTTT
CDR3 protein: CASGEARNTIYF

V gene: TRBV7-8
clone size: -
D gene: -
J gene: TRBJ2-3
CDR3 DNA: TGTGCCAGCAGCTTCGAGAGGTCTCTAGGCACAGATACGCAGTATTTT
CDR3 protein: CASSFERSLGTDTQYF

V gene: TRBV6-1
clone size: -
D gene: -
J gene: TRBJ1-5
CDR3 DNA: TGTGCCAGCAGTGAACAAACAGGAACCAATCAGCCCCAGCATTTT
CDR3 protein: CASSEQTGTNQPQHF

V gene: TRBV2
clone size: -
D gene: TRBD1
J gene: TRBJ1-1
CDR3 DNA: TGTGCCAGCAGTGGACAGGGGAGGAACACTGAAGCTTTCTTT
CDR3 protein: CASSGQGRNTEAFF

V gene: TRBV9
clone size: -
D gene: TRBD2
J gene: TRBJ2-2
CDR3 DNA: TGTGCCAGCAGCGCTAGACTAGCGGTTAACACCGGGGAGCTGTTTTTT
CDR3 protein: CASSARLAVNTGELFF

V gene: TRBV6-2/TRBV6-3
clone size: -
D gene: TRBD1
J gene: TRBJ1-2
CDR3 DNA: TGTGCCAGCAGTTACTTCGGGACAGGGGAAAGGGATCGTGGCTACACCTTC
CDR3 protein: CASSYFGTGERDRGYTF

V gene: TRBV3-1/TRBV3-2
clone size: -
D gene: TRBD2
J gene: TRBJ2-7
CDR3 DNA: TGTGCCAGCAGTCCCTGGACTAGCGGGAGCAACGAGCAGTACTTC
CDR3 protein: CASSPWTSGSNEQYF

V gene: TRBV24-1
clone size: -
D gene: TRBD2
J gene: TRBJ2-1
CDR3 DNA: TGTGCCACCAGTGACCCGGGACTAGCGGGAGGGAATGAGCAGTTCTTC
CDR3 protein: CATSDPGLAGGNEQFF

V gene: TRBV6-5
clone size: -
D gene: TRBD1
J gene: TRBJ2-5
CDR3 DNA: TGTGCCAGCAGCTCGCATGGGACAGGGCAAGAGACCCAGTACTTC
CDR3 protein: CASSSHGTGQETQYF

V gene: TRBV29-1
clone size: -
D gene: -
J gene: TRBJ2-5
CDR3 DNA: TGCAGCGCTATAAGCGGGTCTGAGACCCAGTACTTC
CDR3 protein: CSAISGSETQYF

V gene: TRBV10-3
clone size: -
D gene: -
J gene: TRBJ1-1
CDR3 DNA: TGTGCCATCAGACCCACCACACTGAACACTGAAGCTTTCTTT
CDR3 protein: CAIRPTTLNTEAFF

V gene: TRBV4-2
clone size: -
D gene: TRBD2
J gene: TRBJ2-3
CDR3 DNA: TGTGCCAGCAGCCAAGATGGGAGGGCGGGGCAATATTTT
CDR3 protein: CASSQDGRAGQYF

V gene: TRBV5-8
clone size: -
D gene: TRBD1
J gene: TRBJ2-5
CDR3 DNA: TGTGCCAGCAGGGCCCCATCGACAGGGGGGCGGCAAGAGACCCAGTACTTC
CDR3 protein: CASRAPSTGGRQETQYF

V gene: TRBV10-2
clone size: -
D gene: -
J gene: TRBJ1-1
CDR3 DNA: TGCGCCAGCCTCACTGTAACAGAGAACACTGAAGCTTTCTTT
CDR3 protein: CASLTVTENTEAFF

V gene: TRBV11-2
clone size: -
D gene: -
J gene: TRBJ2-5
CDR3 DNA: TGTGCCAGCAGCTTAGGGGGTGGACATCTACAAGAGACCCAGTACTTC
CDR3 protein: CASSLGGGHLQETQYF

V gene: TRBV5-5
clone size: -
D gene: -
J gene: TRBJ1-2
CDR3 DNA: TGTGCCAGCAGCTTTACAGAGACTAACTATGGCTACACCTTC
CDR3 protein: CASSFTETNYGYTF

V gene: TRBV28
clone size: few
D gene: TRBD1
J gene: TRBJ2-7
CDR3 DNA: TGTGCCAGCAACGACAGGGGTTACGAGCAGTACTTC
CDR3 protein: CASNDRGYEQYF

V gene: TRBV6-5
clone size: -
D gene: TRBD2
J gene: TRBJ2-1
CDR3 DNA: TGTGCCAGCAGTTACTCCCCGGGACTAGGATATGAGCAGTTCTTC
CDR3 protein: CASSYSPGLGYEQFF

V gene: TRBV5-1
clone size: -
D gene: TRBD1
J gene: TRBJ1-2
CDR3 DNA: TGCGCCAGCAGCTTGGACAGGGGCCCTAACTATGGCTACACCTTC
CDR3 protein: CASSLDRGPNYGYTF

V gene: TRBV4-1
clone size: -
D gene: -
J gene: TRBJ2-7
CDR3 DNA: TGCGCCAGCAGCGCAGGACTCATCAGCTCCTACGAGCAGTACTTC
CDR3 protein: CASSAGLISSYEQYF

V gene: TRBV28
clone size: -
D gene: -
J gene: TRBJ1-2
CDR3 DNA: TGTGCCAGCGGGGGCACCTATGGCTACACCTTC
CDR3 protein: CASGGTYGYTF

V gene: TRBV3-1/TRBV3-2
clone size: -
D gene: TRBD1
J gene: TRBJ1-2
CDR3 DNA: TGTGCCAGCAGCCAACGACGGGACAGGGGGAACTATGGCTACACCTTC
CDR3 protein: CASSQRRDRGNYGYTF

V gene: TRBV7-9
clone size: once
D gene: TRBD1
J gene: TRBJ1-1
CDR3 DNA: TGTGCCAGCAGCTCCGGGACAGGGCACACTGAAGCTTTCTTT
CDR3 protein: CASSSGTGHTEAFF

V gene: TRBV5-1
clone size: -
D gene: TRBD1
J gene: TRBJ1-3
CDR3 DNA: TGCGCCAGCAGCTTGGGACAGGGTGCTGGAAACACCATATATTTT
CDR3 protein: CASSLGQGAGNTIYF

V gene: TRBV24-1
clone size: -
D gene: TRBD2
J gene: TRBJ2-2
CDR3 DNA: TGTGCCACCAGTGATAGCGGGAAATACACCGGGGAGCTGTTTTTT
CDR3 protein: CATSDSGKYTGELFF

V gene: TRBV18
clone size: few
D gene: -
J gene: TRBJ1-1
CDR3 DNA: TGTGCCAGCTCACCGTATAGGGGTCGGAACACTGAAGCTTTCTTT
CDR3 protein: CASSPYRGRNTEAFF

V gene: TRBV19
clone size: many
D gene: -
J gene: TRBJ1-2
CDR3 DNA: TGTGCCAGTAGTATTGCGGGCCTCACGGACTTC
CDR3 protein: CASSIAGLTDF

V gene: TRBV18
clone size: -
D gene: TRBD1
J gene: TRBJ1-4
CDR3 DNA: TGTGCCAGCTCACCCACAGGACCTTACGGGACAGGGAGCGAAAAACTGTTTTTT
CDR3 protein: CASSPTGPYGTGSEKLFF

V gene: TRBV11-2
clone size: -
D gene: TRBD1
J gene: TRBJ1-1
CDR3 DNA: TGTGCCAGCAGCTTAAGACAGGGGGCTGAAGCTTTCTTT
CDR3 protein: CASSLRQGAEAFF

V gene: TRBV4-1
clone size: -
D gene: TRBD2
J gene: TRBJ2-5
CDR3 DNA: TGCGCCAGCAGCCAAGATTACTCGCGGGGGGGATTAGAGACCCAGTACTTC
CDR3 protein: CASSQDYSRGGLETQYF

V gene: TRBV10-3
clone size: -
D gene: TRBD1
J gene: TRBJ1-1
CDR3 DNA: TGTGCCATCATCCGGACAGGGAAAACCACTGAAGCTTTCTTT
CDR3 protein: CAIIRTGKTTEAFF

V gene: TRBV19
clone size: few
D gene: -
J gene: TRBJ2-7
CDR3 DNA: TGTGCCAGTAGGGCCCGCTCAGGATACGAGCAGTACTTC
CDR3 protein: CASRARSGYEQYF

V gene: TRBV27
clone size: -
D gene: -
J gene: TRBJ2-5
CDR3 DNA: TGTGCCAGCAGTTGGCAGGGCCAAGAGACCCAGTACTTC
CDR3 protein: CASSWQGQETQYF

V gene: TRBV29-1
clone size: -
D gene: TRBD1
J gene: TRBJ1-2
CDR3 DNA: TGCAGCGTCGGGGGACAGGGATCTAGCTATGGCTACACCTTC
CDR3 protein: CSVGGQGSSYGYTF

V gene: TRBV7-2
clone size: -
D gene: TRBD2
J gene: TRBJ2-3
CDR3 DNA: TGTGCCAGCAGCCCGGGACTAGCGGGGGAGGTAGATACGCAGTATTTT
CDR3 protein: CASSPGLAGEVDTQYF